The 21 T cell receptor beta chains below were found in one sample sequenced in a study of blood T cell repertoires in COVID-19. The data were produced by immunoSEQ multiplex PCR, yet TCRdb's version contains in-frame clones alone and is incomplete. Among nearly 400,000 clones listed, 89% were seen once. Sample: PBMCs or T cells enriched from blood (not recorded which). All receptors derive from a woman in her twenties or thirties who had recovered from COVID-19.

The chain combines TRBV6-2 or TRBV6-3 with TRBJ2-7; D is possibly TRBD1 (6 bases). V was clipped by 5 bases and J by 3 bases, with 23 bases between them. Germline V gene data show CDR1 as MNHEY and CDR2 as SVGEGT. The CDR3 runs 17 residues. CDR3 sequence (DNA): TGTGCCAGCAGTACCGTAATGACGCCTGGGGGCGTCTACGAGCAGTACTTC. Translating gives CASSTVMTPGGVYEQYF.

The chain recombines TRBV5-4 with TRBJ1-4, with 7 bases fitting TRBD1. The CDR3 runs to 15 residues. Trimming removed 4 bases from V and 5 bases from J; junction bases left unmatched: 8. CDR1 and CDR2 from the germline V gene are SGHNT and YYREEE (reference sequence). CDR3 protein: CASSRGGGENEKLFF. CDR3 coding DNA: TGTGCCAGCAGCAGAGGGGGCGGTGAGAATGAAAAACTGTTTTTT.

The CDR3 loop is CSVEGRQFQETQYF. The CDR3 coding sequence is TGCAGCGTTGAAGGGCGACAGTTCCAAGAGACCCAGTACTTC. The V gene is TRBV29-1, the J gene TRBJ2-5, with D tentatively TRBD1 (5 bases). The CDR3 covers 14 residues. The V end lost 1 base, the J end lost 1 base, and 10 bases lay between the germline ends. The germline V gene has CDR1 SQVTM and CDR2 ANQGSEA.

The chain is built from TRBV6-2 or TRBV6-3 and TRBJ2-7, with 8 bases fitting TRBD2. V lost 0 bases and J lost 3; bases outside the gene matches: 7. This CDR3 spans 16 amino acids. Germline V gene data show CDR1 as MNHEY and CDR2 as SVGEGT. CDR3 loop: CASSYSQSGGYYEQYF. For the CDR3, the DNA is TGTGCCAGCAGTTACTCGCAAAGCGGGGGCTACTACGAGCAGTACTTC.

The chain employs TRBV6-4 and TRBJ1-2; D may be TRBD1 (5 bases). Germline loops: CDR1 MRHNA, CDR2 SNTAGT. The length of the CDR3 is 16 residues. V was trimmed by 2 bases and J by 7 bases, leaving 20 bases between them. The CDR3 region is CASSDPRGGFLTGYTF. The CDR3 DNA is TGTGCCAGCAGTGACCCAAGGGGTGGATTCTTAACTGGCTACACCTTC.

The CDR3 coding sequence is TGTGCCAGTAGTTTGCAGTTCGGGACACTCCCTGGAGAGCAGTACTTC. Amino acids: CASSLQFGTLPGEQYF. The chain combines TRBV19 with TRBJ2-7; a possible D gene is TRBD1 (6 bases). The germline V gene has CDR1 LNHDA and CDR2 SQIVND (reference sequence). V shed 5 bases and J shed 7 bases, with 24 bases lying between them. CDR3 length: 16 residues.

This chain links TRBV3-1 (or the pseudogene TRBV3-2) with TRBJ2-3; TRBD2 agrees at 8 bases. Germline-derived CDR1 and CDR2 are LGHDT and YNNKEL (reference sequence). The length of the CDR3 is 17 residues. V lost 0 bases and J lost 2; bases outside the gene matches: 7. CDR3 sequence (DNA): TGTGCCAGCAGCCAAGAGTCCCCGGGGGGGGTCACAGATACGCAGTATTTT. Amino acid sequence: CASSQESPGGVTDTQYF.

The rearrangement links TRBV27 to TRBJ1-1; tentative D call: TRBD1 (6 bases). The V end lost 3 bases, the J end lost 3 bases, and 23 bases lay between the germline ends. Germline assignment: CDR1 MNHEY and CDR2 SMNVEV (reference sequence). The CDR3 contains 18 residues. The CDR3 reads CASSFTGTPRLGDTEAFF. The CDR3, as DNA: TGTGCCAGCAGTTTCACCGGGACACCCAGGTTAGGCGACACTGAAGCTTTCTTT.

A single count supports this clone. This chain joins TRBV5-8 and TRBJ2-2, with 8 bases lining up with TRBD1. This CDR3 is 14 amino acids long. V was clipped by 1 base and J by 4 bases; unmatched bases: 0. Germline assignment: CDR1 SGHTS and CDR2 YDEGEE. The DNA for the CDR3 is TGTGCCAGCAGCTTGACAGGGGGCACCGGGGAGCTGTTTTTT. It yields the protein CASSLTGGTGELFF.

This chain connects TRBV2 to TRBJ2-1; D is possibly TRBD1 (6 bases). Germline V lookup: CDR1 SNHLY, CDR2 FYNNEI. The CDR3 covers 15 residues. Between the trimmed V and J ends, which lost 3 bases and 10 bases, there was a span of 19 bases. This chain's CDR3 is CASSDDRTGKGEQFF. In DNA form, the CDR3 reads TGTGCCAGCAGTGACGACAGAACAGGGAAAGGGGAGCAGTTCTTC.

The rearrangement joins TRBV7-9 to TRBJ2-7; no reliable D call. CDR1 SEHNR and CDR2 FQNEAQ come from the germline V gene (reference sequence). The CDR3 consists of 12 residues. With 3 bases removed from V and 4 bases from J, the gap between germline ends came to 7 bases. The CDR3 spells CASSFAGYEQYF. DNA for the CDR3: TGTGCCAGCAGCTTCGCCGGGTACGAGCAGTACTTC.

Concerning this clone: This sample also contains other DNA sequences that code for the same CDR3. The CDR3 region has the DNA TGCGCCAGCAGCTCTCAGGGCACCGGGGAGCTGTTTTTT. Protein: CASSSQGTGELFF. The chain combines TRBV5-1 with TRBJ2-2; D possibly corresponds to TRBD1 (5 bases). The V end lost 3 bases, the J end lost 4 bases, and 7 bases lay between the germline ends. CDR3 length equals 13 residues. Germline V gene lookup returns CDR1 SGHRS and CDR2 YFSETQ.

The chain carries TRBV6-5 and TRBJ1-2, with D perhaps TRBD1 (5 bases). Germline-derived CDR1 and CDR2 are MNHEY and SVGAGI. Trimming stripped 8 bases from V and 10 bases from J, with 17 bases between. This CDR3 spans 12 amino acids. The CDR3: CASLQGLLNYTF. DNA for the CDR3: TGTGCCAGCCTCCAGGGACTTCTCAACTACACCTTC.

The rearrangement links TRBV5-1 to TRBJ1-4; weak D call: TRBD1 (6 bases). The CDR3 loop spans 17 amino acids. The V and J ends lost 4 bases and 0 bases respectively, with 16 bases between them. CDR1 and CDR2 (germline): SGHRS, YFSETQ. The CDR3 DNA follows: TGCGCCAGCAGCCAAAACAGGGCCGGATCAACTAATGAAAAACTGTTTTTT. Amino acid sequence: CASSQNRAGSTNEKLFF.

The chain uses TRBV11-2 and TRBJ2-1, with TRBD2 matching 15 bases. V was clipped by 4 bases and J by 3 bases; unmatched bases: 4. The CDR3 has 17 residues. CDR1 and CDR2 (germline): SGHAT, FQNNGV. CDR3 protein: CASSSGLAGGYYNEQFF. In nucleotides, the CDR3 is TGTGCCAGCAGCTCGGGACTAGCGGGGGGATACTACAATGAGCAGTTCTTC.

V is TRBV18 and J is TRBJ2-1; perhaps TRBD2 as D (6 bases). V was trimmed by 2 bases and J by 8 bases, leaving 16 bases between them. This CDR3 has 15 amino acids. CDR1 is KGHSH, CDR2 LQKENI, per germline. The chain's CDR3 is CASSPFSGGGDEQFF. The DNA for the CDR3 is TGTGCCAGCTCACCATTTAGCGGTGGAGGTGATGAGCAGTTCTTC.

The gene calls are TRBV6-6 and TRBJ2-4; 9 bases match TRBD1. CDR1 is MNHNY and CDR2 is SVGAGI in the germline V gene (reference sequence). V trimming: 5 bases; J trimming: 0 bases; junction bases outside the gene matches: 2. The CDR3 totals 15 residues. CDR3 sequence: CASSRDRVAKNIQYF. The DNA for the CDR3 is TGTGCCAGCAGTCGGGACAGGGTAGCCAAAAACATTCAGTACTTC.

The chain combines TRBV14 with TRBJ2-1; 7 positions agree with TRBD1. This CDR3 has 12 residues. J was trimmed by 7 bases and V by 4 bases; bases with no gene match: 1. Germline V CDR1 and CDR2: SGHDN, FVKESK. In DNA, the CDR3 is TGTGCCAGCAGCCTACAGGGGAATGAGCAGTTCTTC. This codes for CASSLQGNEQFF.

The rearrangement uses TRBV27 and TRBJ1-6, with D maybe TRBD1 (5 bases). The CDR3 contains 18 residues. Germline V CDR1 and CDR2: MNHEY, SMNVEV (reference sequence). Between the trimmed V and J ends, which lost 6 bases and 1 base, there was a span of 19 bases. Here the CDR3 DNA reads TGTGCCAGCAGCTGGGCTGAGGGTGGGGGGTCCTATAATTCACCCCTCCACTTT. Translated, it gives CASSWAEGGGSYNSPLHF.

The gene calls are TRBV19 and TRBJ2-7, with D maybe TRBD1 (6 bases). The length of the CDR3 is 13 residues. The V end was cut by 5 bases, the J end by 3 bases, with 11 bases between. Germline loops: CDR1 LNHDA, CDR2 SQIVND (reference sequence). The CDR3 DNA is TGTGCCAGTAGTGGGGGCAGGGACTACGAGCAGTACTTC. The encoded protein is CASSGGRDYEQYF.

The rearrangement joins TRBV7-2 to TRBJ1-4; 8 bases line up with TRBD1. V shed 1 base and J 6 bases; nucleotides not matched to a gene: 1. The CDR3 has 14 amino acids. Germline V gives CDR1 SGHTA, CDR2 FQGNSA. CDR3 sequence (DNA): TGTGCCAGCAGCTTAGACAGGGGGGATGAAAAACTGTTTTTT. This gives the protein CASSLDRGDEKLFF.